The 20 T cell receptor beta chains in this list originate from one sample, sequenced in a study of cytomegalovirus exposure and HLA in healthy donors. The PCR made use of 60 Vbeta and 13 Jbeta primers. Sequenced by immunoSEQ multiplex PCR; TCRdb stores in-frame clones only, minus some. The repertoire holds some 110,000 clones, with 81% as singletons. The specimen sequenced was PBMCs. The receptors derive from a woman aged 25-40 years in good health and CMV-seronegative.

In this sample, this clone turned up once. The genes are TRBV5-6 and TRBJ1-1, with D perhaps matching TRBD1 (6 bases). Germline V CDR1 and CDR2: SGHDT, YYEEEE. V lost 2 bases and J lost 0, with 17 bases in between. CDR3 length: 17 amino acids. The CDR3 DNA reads TGTGCCAGCAGCTTCCGTGGGGGGGCTCCAATGAACACTGAAGCTTTCTTT. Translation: CASSFRGGAPMNTEAFF.

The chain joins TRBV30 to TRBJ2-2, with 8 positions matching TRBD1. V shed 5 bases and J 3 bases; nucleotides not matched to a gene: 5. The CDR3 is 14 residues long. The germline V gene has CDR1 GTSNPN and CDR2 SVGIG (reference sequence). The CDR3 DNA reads TGTGCCTGGGGGACAGGCGGTGACACCGGGGAGCTGTTTTTT. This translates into CAWGTGGDTGELFF.

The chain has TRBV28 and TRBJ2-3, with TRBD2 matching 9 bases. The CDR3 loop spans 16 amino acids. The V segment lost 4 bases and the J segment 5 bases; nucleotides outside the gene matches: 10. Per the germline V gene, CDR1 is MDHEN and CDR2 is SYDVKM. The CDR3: CASSSGGAGGGDTQYF. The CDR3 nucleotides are TGTGCCAGCAGTTCCGGAGGAGCGGGAGGTGGAGATACGCAGTATTTT.

The CDR3 DNA reads as TGTGCCTGGAGTGTAAAAACAGCAGATTCACCCCTCCACTTT. Translation: CAWSVKTADSPLHF. This sequence joins TRBV30 and TRBJ1-6; D remains ambiguous. This CDR3 region has 14 residues. With 0 bases removed from V and 8 bases from J, the gap between germline ends came to 11 bases. From germline, CDR1 is GTSNPN and CDR2 SVGIG (reference sequence).

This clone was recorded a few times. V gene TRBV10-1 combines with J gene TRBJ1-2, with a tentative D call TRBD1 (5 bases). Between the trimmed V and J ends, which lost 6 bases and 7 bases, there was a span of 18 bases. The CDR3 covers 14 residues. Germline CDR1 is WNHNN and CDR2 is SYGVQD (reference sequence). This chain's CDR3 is CASSRTILQGGYTF. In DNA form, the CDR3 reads TGCGCCAGCAGCCGGACCATCCTTCAGGGTGGCTACACCTTC.

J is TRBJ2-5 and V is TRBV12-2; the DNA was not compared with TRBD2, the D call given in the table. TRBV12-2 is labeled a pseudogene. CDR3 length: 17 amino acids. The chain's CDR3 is CASRSQVGWGGEETQYF. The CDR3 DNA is TGTGCAAGTCGCTCCCAAGTGGGGTGGGGGGGGGAAGAGACCCAGTACTTC.

The CDR3 region has the DNA TGTGCCAGTAGGCCGACTAGTGCTGCGGATGAGCAGTTCTTC. Protein sequence: CASRPTSAADEQFF. V usage is TRBV19 and J usage is TRBJ2-1; a possible D gene is TRBD2 (6 bases). The CDR3 spans 14 residues. The V end was cut by 6 bases, the J end by 8 bases, with 17 bases between. Germline V gene sequence: CDR1 LNHDA, CDR2 SQIVND (reference sequence). Variable domain in full (rest from reference TRBV19 and TRBJ2-1): DGGITQSPKYLFRKEGQNVTLSCEQNLNHDAMYWYRQDPGQGLRLIYYSQIVNDFQKGDIAEGYSVSREKKESFPLTVTSAQKNPTAFYLCASRPTSAADEQFFGPGTRLTVL.

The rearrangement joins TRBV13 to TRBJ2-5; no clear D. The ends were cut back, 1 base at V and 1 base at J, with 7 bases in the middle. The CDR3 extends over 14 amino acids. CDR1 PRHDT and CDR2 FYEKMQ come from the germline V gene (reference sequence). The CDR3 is CASSLVTTQETQYF. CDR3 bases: TGTGCCAGCAGCTTAGTGACAACCCAAGAGACCCAGTACTTC. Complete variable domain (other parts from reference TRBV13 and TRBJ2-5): AAGVIQSPRHLIKEKRETATLKCYPIPRHDTVYWYQQGPGQDPQFLISFYEKMQSDKGSIPDRFSAQQFSDYHSELNMSSLELGDSALYFCASSLVTTQETQYFGPGTRLLVL.

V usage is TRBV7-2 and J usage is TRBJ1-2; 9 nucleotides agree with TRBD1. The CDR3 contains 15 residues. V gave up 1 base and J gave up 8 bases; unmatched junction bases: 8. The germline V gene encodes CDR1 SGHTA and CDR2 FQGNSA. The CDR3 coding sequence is TGTGCCAGCAGCTTAGGGGGACAGGGAAGGATAGGCTACACCTTC. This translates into CASSLGGQGRIGYTF.

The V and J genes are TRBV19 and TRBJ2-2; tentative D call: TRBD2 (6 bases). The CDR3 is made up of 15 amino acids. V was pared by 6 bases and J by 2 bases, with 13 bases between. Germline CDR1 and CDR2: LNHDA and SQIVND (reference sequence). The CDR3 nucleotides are TGTGCCAGTAGAGGCTCAGCGGGTAACACCGGGGAGCTGTTTTTT. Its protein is CASRGSAGNTGELFF. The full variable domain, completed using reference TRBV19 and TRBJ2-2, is DGGITQSPKYLFRKEGQNVTLSCEQNLNHDAMYWYRQDPGQGLRLIYYSQIVNDFQKGDIAEGYSVSREKKESFPLTVTSAQKNPTAFYLCASRGSAGNTGELFFGEGSRLTVL.

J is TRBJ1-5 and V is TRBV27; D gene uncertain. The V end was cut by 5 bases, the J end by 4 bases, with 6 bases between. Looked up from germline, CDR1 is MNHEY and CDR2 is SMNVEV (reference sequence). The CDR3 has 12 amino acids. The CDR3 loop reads CASSRLNQPQHF. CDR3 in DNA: TGTGCCAGCAGTCGGTTGAATCAGCCCCAGCATTTT.

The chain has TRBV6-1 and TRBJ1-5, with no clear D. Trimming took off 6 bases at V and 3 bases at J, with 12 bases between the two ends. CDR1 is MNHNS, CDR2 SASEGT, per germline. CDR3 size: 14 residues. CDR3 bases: TGTGCCAGCAGGAACTCGGGAGCCAATCAGCCCCAGCATTTT. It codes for CASRNSGANQPQHF.

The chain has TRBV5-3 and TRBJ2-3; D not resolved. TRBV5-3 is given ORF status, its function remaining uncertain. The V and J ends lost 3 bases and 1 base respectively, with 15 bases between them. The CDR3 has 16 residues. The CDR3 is CARSSLKSAGTDTQYF. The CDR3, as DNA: TGTGCCAGAAGCTCGCTTAAGAGCGCCGGCACAGATACGCAGTATTTT.

The CDR3 sequence is CASSEFKWGTQNSPLHF. CDR3 sequence (DNA): TGTGCCAGCAGTGAATTCAAGTGGGGGACACAGAATTCACCCCTCCACTTT. The genes are TRBV2 and TRBJ1-6, with TRBD1 as a possible D gene (6 bases). Trimming left V 2 bases short and J 7 bases short, with 18 bases between. Per the germline V gene, CDR1 is SNHLY and CDR2 is FYNNEI. This CDR3 region has 17 residues. Full variable domain (outside the CDR3, taken from reference TRBV2 and TRBJ1-6): EPEVTQTPSHQVTQMGQEVILRCVPISNHLYFYWYRQILGQKVEFLVSFYNNEISEKSEIFDDQFSVERPDGSNFTLKIRSTKLEDSAMYFCASSEFKWGTQNSPLHFGNGTRLTVT.

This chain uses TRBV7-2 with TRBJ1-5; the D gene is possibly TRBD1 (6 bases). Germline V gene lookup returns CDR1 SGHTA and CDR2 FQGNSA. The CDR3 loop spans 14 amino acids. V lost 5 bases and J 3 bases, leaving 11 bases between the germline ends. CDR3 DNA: TGTGCCAGCAGCCCAGACAGGATCAATCAGCCCCAGCATTTT. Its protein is CASSPDRINQPQHF.

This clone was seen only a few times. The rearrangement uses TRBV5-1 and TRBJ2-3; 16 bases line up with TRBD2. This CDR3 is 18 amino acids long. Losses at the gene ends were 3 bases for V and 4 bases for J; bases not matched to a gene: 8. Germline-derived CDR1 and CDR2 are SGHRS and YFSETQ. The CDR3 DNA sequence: TGCGCCAGCAGCTCGGGACTAGCGGGAGGGCCTTCCGCAGATACGCAGTATTTT. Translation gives CASSSGLAGGPSADTQYF.

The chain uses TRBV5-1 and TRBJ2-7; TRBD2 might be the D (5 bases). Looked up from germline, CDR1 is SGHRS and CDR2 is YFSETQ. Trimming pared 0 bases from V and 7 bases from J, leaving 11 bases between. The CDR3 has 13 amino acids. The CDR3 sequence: CASSLGGEREQYF. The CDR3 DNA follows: TGCGCCAGCAGCTTGGGGGGAGAGCGAGAGCAGTACTTC. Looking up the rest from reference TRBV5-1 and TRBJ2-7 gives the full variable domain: KAGVTQTPRYLIKTRGQQVTLSCSPISGHRSVSWYQQTPGQGLQFLFEYFSETQRNKGNFPGRFSGRQFSNSRSEMNVSTLELGDSALYLCASSLGGEREQYFGPGTRLTVT.

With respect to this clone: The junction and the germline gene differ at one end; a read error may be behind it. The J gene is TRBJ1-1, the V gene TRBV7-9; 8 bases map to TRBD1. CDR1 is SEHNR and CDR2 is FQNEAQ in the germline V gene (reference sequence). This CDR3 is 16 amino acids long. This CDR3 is CSSSSWLGQGGTEAFF. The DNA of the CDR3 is TGTTCCAGCAGCTCTTGGTTAGGACAGGGAGGGACTGAAGCTTTCTTT.

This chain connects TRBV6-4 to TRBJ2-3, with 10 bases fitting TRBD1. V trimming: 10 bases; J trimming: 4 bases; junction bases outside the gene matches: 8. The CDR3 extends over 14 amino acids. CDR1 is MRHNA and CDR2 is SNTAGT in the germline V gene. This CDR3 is CATRQGAMADTQYF. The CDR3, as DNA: TGTGCCACCCGACAGGGGGCAATGGCAGATACGCAGTATTTT.

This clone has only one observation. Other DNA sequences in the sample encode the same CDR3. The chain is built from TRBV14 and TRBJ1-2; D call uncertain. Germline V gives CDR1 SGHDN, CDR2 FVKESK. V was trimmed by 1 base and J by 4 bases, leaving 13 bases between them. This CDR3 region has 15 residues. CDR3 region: CASSQGVAGLYGYTF. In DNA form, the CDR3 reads TGTGCCAGCAGCCAAGGTGTGGCAGGCCTCTATGGCTACACCTTC.